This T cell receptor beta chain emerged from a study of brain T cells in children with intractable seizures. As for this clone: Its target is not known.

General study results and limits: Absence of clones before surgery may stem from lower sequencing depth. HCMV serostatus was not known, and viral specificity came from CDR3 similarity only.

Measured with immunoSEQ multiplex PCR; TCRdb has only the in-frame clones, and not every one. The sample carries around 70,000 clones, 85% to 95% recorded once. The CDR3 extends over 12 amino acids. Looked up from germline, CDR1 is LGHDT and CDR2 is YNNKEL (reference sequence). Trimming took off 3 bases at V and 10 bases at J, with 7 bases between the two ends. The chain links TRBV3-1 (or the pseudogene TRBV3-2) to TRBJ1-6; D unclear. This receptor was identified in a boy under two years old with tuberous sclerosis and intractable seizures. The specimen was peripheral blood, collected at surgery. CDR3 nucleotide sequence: TGTGCCAGCAGCCACCCAACCTCACCCCTCCACTTT. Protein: CASSHPTSPLHF.